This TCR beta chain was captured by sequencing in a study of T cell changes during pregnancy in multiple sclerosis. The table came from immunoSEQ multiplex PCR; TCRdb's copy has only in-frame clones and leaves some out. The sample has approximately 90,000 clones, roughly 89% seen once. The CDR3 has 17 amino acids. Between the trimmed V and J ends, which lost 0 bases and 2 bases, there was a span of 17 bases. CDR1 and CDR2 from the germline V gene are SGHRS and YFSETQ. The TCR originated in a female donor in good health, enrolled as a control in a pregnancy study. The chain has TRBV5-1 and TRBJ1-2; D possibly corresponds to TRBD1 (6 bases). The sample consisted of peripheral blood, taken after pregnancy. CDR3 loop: CASSLAGGPNTNYGYTF. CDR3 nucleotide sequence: TGCGCCAGCAGCTTGGCCGGGGGGCCGAACACGAACTATGGCTACACCTTC.